The T cell receptor (beta chain) described here comes from a study of T-cell reconstitution after alpha-beta-depleted transplantation in children. The CDR3 loop spans 13 amino acids. V was shortened by 1 base and J by 7 bases, with 11 bases between the two germline ends. CDR1 is LGHDT and CDR2 is YNNKEL in the germline V gene (reference sequence). Unique molecular identifiers featured in how the TCRbeta library was prepared. TCRdb itself ran the PCR reads through MiXCR, one entry per CDR3 protein. The sample lists about 360,000 distinct CDR3 sequences; roughly 15% were seen once. This sequence originates from a human donor who donated a stem cell graft to a child with Fanconi anemia. The source material was PBMCs, sampled from the stem cell graft. V and J are TRBV3-1 and TRBJ2-7; D is undetermined. This chain's CDR3 is CASSQGRTTEQYF. The CDR3 DNA sequence: TGTGCCAGCAGCCAAGGGAGAACTACGGAGCAGTACTTC.